This T cell receptor beta chain came from a study of cytomegalovirus exposure and HLA in healthy donors. With V trimmed by 8 bases and J by 5 bases, 10 bases remained unmatched. Germline V lookup: CDR1 MDHEN, CDR2 SYDVKM. There are 14 residues in the CDR3. The PCR ran on 60 Vbeta and 13 Jbeta primers. Here immunoSEQ multiplex PCR was the method, and the copy in TCRdb shows in-frame clones only, minus some. This sample has more than 85,000 clones, with around 70% found just once. The genes are TRBV28 and TRBJ1-1, with TRBD1 matching over 8 bases. The source material was PBMCs. This clonotype was sampled from a man aged 35-49 years in good health and CMV-seronegative. CDR3 protein: CASPSNRGVTEAFF. The DNA for the CDR3 is TGTGCCAGCCCGAGTAACAGGGGGGTAACTGAAGCTTTCTTT.